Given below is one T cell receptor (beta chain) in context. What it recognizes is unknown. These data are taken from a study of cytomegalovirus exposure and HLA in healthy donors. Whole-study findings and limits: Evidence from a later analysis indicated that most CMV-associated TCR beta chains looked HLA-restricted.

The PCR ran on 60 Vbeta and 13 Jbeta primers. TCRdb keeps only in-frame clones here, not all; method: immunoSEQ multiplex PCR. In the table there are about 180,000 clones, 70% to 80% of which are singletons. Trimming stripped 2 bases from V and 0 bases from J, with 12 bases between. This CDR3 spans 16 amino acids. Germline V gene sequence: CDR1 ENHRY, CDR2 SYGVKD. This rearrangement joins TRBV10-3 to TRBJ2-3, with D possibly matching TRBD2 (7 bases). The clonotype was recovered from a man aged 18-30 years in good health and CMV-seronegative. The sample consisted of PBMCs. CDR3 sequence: CAISELRGASTDTQYF. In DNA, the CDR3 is TGTGCCATCAGTGAGCTTCGGGGGGCTAGCACAGATACGCAGTATTTT.